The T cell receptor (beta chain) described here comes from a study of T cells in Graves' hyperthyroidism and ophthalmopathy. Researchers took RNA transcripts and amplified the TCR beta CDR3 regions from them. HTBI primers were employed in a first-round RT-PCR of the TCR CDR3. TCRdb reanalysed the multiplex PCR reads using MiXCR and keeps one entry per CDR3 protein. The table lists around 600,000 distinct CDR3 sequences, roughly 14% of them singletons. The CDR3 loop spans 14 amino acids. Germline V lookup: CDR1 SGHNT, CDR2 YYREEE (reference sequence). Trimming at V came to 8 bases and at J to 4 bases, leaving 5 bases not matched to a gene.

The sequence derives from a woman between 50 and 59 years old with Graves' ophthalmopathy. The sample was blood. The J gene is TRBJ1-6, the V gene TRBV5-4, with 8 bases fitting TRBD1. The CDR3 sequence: CASKRDRYNSPLHF. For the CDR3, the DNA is TGTGCCAGTAAACGGGACAGGTATAATTCACCCCTCCACTTT.